This T cell receptor beta chain was identified in a study of T cells in Graves' hyperthyroidism and ophthalmopathy. The TCR beta CDR3 regions underwent amplification using RNA transcripts as the source. Primed by the HTBI set, a first-round RT-PCR was run on the TCR CDR3. TCRdb re-called the multiplex PCR reads with MiXCR, one entry per CDR3 protein. There are approximately 530,000 distinct CDR3 sequences in the sample; about 20% occur only once, and 45% to 50% lies in the top ten. Thyroid ultrasound and orbital computed tomography, with clinical symptoms and serum thyroxine and TRAb, informed diagnoses. The clonotype comes from a man in his forties or fifties with Graves' ophthalmopathy. The sequenced sample was blood.

The CDR3: CSVEHSPGEQYF. The CDR3 nucleotides read TGCAGCGTTGAGCATTCCCCGGGCGAGCAGTACTTC. The chain employs TRBV29-1 and TRBJ2-7; no clear D. The germline gives CDR1 SQVTM, CDR2 ANQGSEA. Trimming removed 3 bases from V and 6 bases from J, with 12 bases in between. This CDR3 has 12 amino acids.